This T cell receptor (beta chain) was observed in a study of PD-1 blockade in classical Hodgkin lymphoma. Profiling relied on immunoSEQ multiplex PCR, and the TCRdb table lists in-frame clones only, not all of them. The sample gives 40,000 to 45,000 clones, over 60% of which show up once; approximately 20% is in the top ten. Every one of the patients relapsed after autologous stem cell transplantation (brentuximab vedotin exposure was variable). Classifying best responses yielded complete response, partial response or progressive disease. This clone was seen more than once but under ten times. The ends were cut back, 5 bases at V and 8 bases at J, with 21 bases in the middle. This CDR3 spans 15 amino acids. Germline CDR1 reads LNHDA; CDR2 reads SQIVND (reference sequence).

The chain links TRBV19 to TRBJ1-2; the D is unclear. This receptor was identified in a human donor with classical Hodgkin lymphoma. The sample was peripheral blood mononuclear cells (PBMCs), taken at baseline. The CDR3 reads CASSPGDVTITGYTF. The CDR3 bases are TGTGCCAGTAGTCCCGGGGATGTGACTATCACCGGCTACACCTTC.